This entry is about one TCR beta chain. What it binds is unknown. Assay used: immunoSEQ multiplex PCR; TCRdb lists only in-frame clones, some missing. Of 120,000 to 150,000 clones in the sample, roughly 90% were seen once. Between the trimmed V and J ends, which lost 4 bases and 12 bases, there was a span of 24 bases. Germline V lookup: CDR1 LGHDT, CDR2 YNNKEL (reference sequence). The CDR3 length is 15 residues. The sample belongs to a study of T cell responses to AZD1222 COVID-19 vaccine. Study observations and caveats: Mostly white British, mostly female donors; authors suggested clonal diversity may be underestimated.

This specimen consisted of peripheral blood, obtained 28 days after the second AZD1222 dose. V gene TRBV3-1 (or the pseudogene TRBV3-2) combines with J gene TRBJ1-1; a possible D gene is TRBD1 (6 bases). This clonotype originated in an adult who received the AZD1222 COVID-19 vaccine. CDR3 loop: CASSPKHLPDRRPFF. DNA for the CDR3: TGTGCCAGCAGCCCTAAACATCTTCCTGACAGGCGCCCTTTCTTT.